This TCR beta chain was captured in a study of blood T cell repertoires in COVID-19. As for the study in general: Collection of acute and convalescent COVID-19 samples took place in the United States, Italy and Spain. PBMCs, B-cell-depleted T cells, or T cells provided the cDNA or gDNA that made up the material.

In the source study's methods: Using reference gene primer amplification, nucleated cell counts were estimated. Sequencing was performed with immunoSEQ multiplex PCR; in TCRdb, only in-frame clones are kept and a portion is missing. V and J calls and clone size are those listed in that table; D and trimming were worked out from the DNA. The table records about 45,000 clones, roughly nine tenths of them present only once. Sequencing input: peripheral blood. The TCR sequence derives from a human donor in a cohort sampled during active COVID-19.

CDR3 region: CASQTSGLQETQYF. CDR3 DNA: TGCGCCAGCCAAACCTCGGGGTTACAAGAGACCCAGTACTTC. This sequence joins TRBV5-1 and TRBJ2-5, with D perhaps TRBD2 (5 bases). Germline V gene data show CDR1 as SGHRS and CDR2 as YFSETQ. The CDR3 has 14 amino acids. The V end lost 7 bases, the J end lost 2 bases, and 15 bases lay between the germline ends.